Detailed here is one T cell receptor beta chain. Germline V gene sequence: CDR1 SQVTM, CDR2 ANQGSEA. The CDR3 spans 13 residues. The ends were cut back, 6 bases at V and 1 base at J, with 12 bases in the middle. This sample was included in a study of CD8+ T cells in alopecia areata. On the study more broadly: Treatment of the treated patients consisted of oral tofacitinib, 5 to 10 mg twice daily.

Reverse transcription of extracted RNA yielded cDNA, which provided the sequencing template. Measured with immunoSEQ multiplex PCR; TCRdb has only the in-frame clones, and not every one. The sample contains approximately 170,000 clones, approximately 60% of which appear only once. Indicated treatment: oral pan-JAK inhibitor, 5-10 mg twice daily. Separation by sorting yielded CD4+ and CD8+ T cells from PBMCs. The sequence was collected from a human donor with alopecia areata. The V and J genes are TRBV29-1 and TRBJ2-5; D is undetermined. The material sequenced was CD4+ T cells sorted from blood, taken at week 24, from a patient treated with tofacitinib. CDR3 DNA sequence: TGCAGCGTGGACCAGGCGGTCCAAGAGACCCAGTACTTC. Protein product: CSVDQAVQETQYF.